This is a list of T cell receptor beta chains from one sample in a study of cytomegalovirus exposure and HLA in healthy donors. Clones were read by immunoSEQ multiplex PCR, and TCRdb kept only the in-frame ones, dropping some. The table includes 200,000 to 250,000 clones, around 86% detected once. Sequenced: PBMCs. The receptors stem from a woman aged 18-29 years in good health and CMV-seropositive. The CDR3 runs from the conserved cysteine through the conserved F or W. Fields, in order: clone size, CDR3 length, V gene, CDR3 protein. Some rows mark clone size as missing; the rest say once, few, many or name a class of expanded clone.

>once|19|TRBV9
CASSSGTSGRAVPYNEQFF
>once|15|TRBV27
CASSGRDSQRTEAFF
>NA|18|TRBV2
CASSEGGTGVFSNYGYTF
>NA|15|TRBV27
CASSLRQDGNTEAFF
>NA|20|TRBV15
CATSIFGVMREGDTYNEQFF
>NA|16|TRBV7-9
CASSPRTGRHTGELFF
>once|15|TRBV25-1
CASSEAQRVDNEQFF
>NA|15|TRBV28
CASTQSGSSYNEQFF
>NA|15|TRBV25-1
CASSGPAGYRGGYTF
>NA|16|TRBV4-1
CASSPPAGALYNEQFF
>NA|16|TRBV28
CASTEKGNGVGETQYF
>NA|15|TRBV6-5
CASSQGRGRGTEAFF
>NA|16|TRBV4-2
CASSQGPRLAVQEQFF
>few|14|TRBV7-9
CASSLGAGNTEAFF
>NA|13|TRBV10-2
CASTEGGYGELFF
>NA|14|TRBV5-1
CASSLASGTLEAFF
>NA|16|TRBV4-1
CASSQVGLGGKNIQYF
>NA|15|TRBV15
CATSQPDSASWPQHF
>NA|14|TRBV27
CASSNKRHTDTQYF
>NA|13|TRBV19
CASARQGGYEQYF
>NA|16|TRBV18
CASSLLAGGPEDEQFF
>once|18|TRBV13
CASSSGQVLSSRSYGYTF
>once|11|TRBV18
CASSPLNEQFF
>NA|14|TRBV5-1
CASTGGTDTGELFF
>NA|15|TRBV4-2
CASSQDPAGLYEQYF
>once|12|TRBV2
CASSSGGGEQYF
>NA|13|TRBV29-1
CSVTGGSNYGYTF
>NA|14|TRBV2
CASSDERGGETQYF
>few|14|TRBV6-1
CASSGVGQHYGYTF